These 5 T cell receptor beta chains came from one sample sequenced in a study of control samples from healthy donors and cancer patients. Produced via immunoSEQ multiplex PCR; TCRdb's table is partial and in-frame only. The sample has approximately 230,000 clones, over 75% seen once. Sequenced: PBMCs. The source is a woman in her sixties or seventies with lung cancer.

The CDR3 DNA reads TGTGCCAGCACCCAGTTTCTGGAGACCCAGTACTTC. Encoded protein: CASTQFLETQYF. The rearrangement links TRBV7-9 to TRBJ2-5; no clear D gene. CDR1 and CDR2 from the germline V gene are SEHNR and FQNEAQ (reference sequence). The V end lost 7 bases, the J end lost 5 bases, and 11 bases lay between the germline ends. CDR3 size: 12 residues.

In this sample, this clone turned up a few times. CDR3 sequence: CASTGSTEAFF. In nucleotides, the CDR3 is TGTGCCAGCACGGGAAGCACTGAAGCTTTCTTT. V and J are TRBV6-6 and TRBJ1-1; no reliable D call. Germline CDR1 reads MNHNY; CDR2 reads SVGAGI (reference sequence). The length of the CDR3 is 11 residues. The germline V and J ends were trimmed by 7 bases and 4 bases, with 7 bases remaining between them.

This chain joins TRBV11-2 and TRBJ2-2; 11 bases agree with TRBD1. V trimming: 5 bases; J trimming: 6 bases; junction bases outside the gene matches: 2. The CDR3 is 14 residues long. CDR1 is SGHAT, CDR2 FQNNGV, per germline. The CDR3 is CASSPDRGPGELFF. The CDR3 DNA sequence: TGTGCCAGCAGCCCGGACAGGGGGCCCGGGGAGCTGTTTTTT.

The chain joins TRBV18 to TRBJ2-2; TRBD1 might be the D (6 bases). Trimming left V 2 bases short and J 5 bases short, with 15 bases between. The CDR3 loop spans 16 amino acids. Germline V lookup: CDR1 KGHSH, CDR2 LQKENI. CDR3 sequence reads: CASSPTLAGATGELFF. DNA for the CDR3: TGTGCCAGCTCACCAACCTTGGCAGGGGCGACCGGGGAGCTGTTTTTT.

J is TRBJ2-1 and V is TRBV7-3, with TRBD1 as a possible D gene (6 bases). CDR1 and CDR2 from the germline V gene are SGHTA and FQGTGA. The V end lost 4 bases, the J end lost 7 bases, and 20 bases lay between the germline ends. This CDR3 comprises 16 residues. In nucleotides, the CDR3 is TGTGCCAGCAGCTCATCACAGGGTACAGGGTGGAATGAGCAGTTCTTC. Protein: CASSSSQGTGWNEQFF.